This T cell receptor beta chain originates from a study of breast tumors, draining lymph nodes, adjacent tissues. Study-wide results and limits: Tumor TCR diversity was below lymph nodes but above nontumor tissue. Findings are consistent with lymph node origin and intratumoral expansion of most tumor T cells.

TCRdb analysed the multiplex PCR reads with MiXCR anew, one entry per CDR3 protein. This table holds 190,000 or so distinct CDR3 sequences, over 25% found once. CDR3 size: 13 residues. V shed 0 bases and J shed 6 bases, with 6 bases lying between them. CDR1 and CDR2 from the germline V gene are SGHRS and YFSETQ. Axillary draining lymph nodes of breast cancer patients supplied the node samples. This clonotype was counted at least ten times. The target antigen is unknown. Material: axillary lymph node tissue. The receptor comes from a female donor with breast cancer. Some clones in this sample may be carry-over from other donors' samples. The chain has TRBV5-1 and TRBJ2-2, with D perhaps matching TRBD1 or TRBD2 (5 bases each). DNA of the CDR3: TGCGCCAGCAGCTTGGGAGGGGCCGGGGAGCTGTTTTTT. Translation gives CASSLGGAGELFF.